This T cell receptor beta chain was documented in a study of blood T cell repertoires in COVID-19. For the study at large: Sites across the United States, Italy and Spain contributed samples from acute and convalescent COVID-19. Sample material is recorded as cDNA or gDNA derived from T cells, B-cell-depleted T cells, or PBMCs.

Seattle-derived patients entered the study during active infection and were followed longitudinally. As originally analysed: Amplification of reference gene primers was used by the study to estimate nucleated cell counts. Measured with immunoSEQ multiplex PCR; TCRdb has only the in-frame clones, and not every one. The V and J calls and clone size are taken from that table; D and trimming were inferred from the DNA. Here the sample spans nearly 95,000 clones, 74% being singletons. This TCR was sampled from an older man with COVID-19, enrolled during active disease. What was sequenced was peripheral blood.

Written as DNA, the CDR3 is TGCAGCGTGGGACAGGGAGCCTACGAGCAGTACTTC. Its translation is CSVGQGAYEQYF. This chain joins TRBV29-1 and TRBJ2-7, with 9 bases aligning to TRBD1. The germline gives CDR1 SQVTM, CDR2 ANQGSEA. The CDR3 spans 12 residues. The V and J ends lost 6 bases and 2 bases, in that order; junction bases with no gene match: 2.